The clone carrying this T cell receptor (beta chain) was seen a few times. Its specificity is not known. Unique molecular identifier tags were affixed to discrete cDNA molecules. Via MiXCR, TCRdb re-called the 5' RACE reads, giving one row per CDR3 protein. Among about 71,000 distinct CDR3 sequences listed, roughly an eighth were seen once. This entry is derived from a study of early T cells in non-severe SARS-CoV-2 infection. Background on the study: Chains were not paired, and sequencing was done on bulk RNA from unsorted whole blood.

Study conclusions and caveats: The study's VDJdb matching favored anti-spike CD8 responses and missed private and CD4 specificities.

Germline V gene lookup returns CDR1 MNHNY and CDR2 SVGAGI (reference sequence). Between the trimmed V and J ends, which lost 6 bases and 0 bases, there was a span of 12 bases. The CDR3 is 15 residues long. The TCR originated in an adult who was a healthcare worker with PCR-confirmed SARS-CoV-2 infection or an uninfected control (not recorded which). The gene calls are TRBV6-6 and TRBJ2-1; unclear D gene. The sample was whole blood. CDR3 in amino acids: CASSLEPSSYNEQFF. The DNA of the CDR3 is TGTGCCAGCAGCCTGGAACCGAGCTCCTACAATGAGCAGTTCTTC.